What follows are 24 T cell receptor beta chains derived from one specimen sequenced in a study of T cells in Graves' hyperthyroidism and ophthalmopathy. Researchers amplified the TCR beta CDR3 regions from RNA transcripts. With the HTBI primer set, the TCR CDR3 went through a first round of RT-PCR. From the multiplex PCR reads, TCRdb called clonotypes with MiXCR, one entry per CDR3 protein. The repertoire holds about 250,000 distinct CDR3 sequences, with approximately 23% as singletons. Sequenced material: blood. Source of these receptors: a woman aged 40 to 50 with Graves' ophthalmopathy.

This clonotype was picked up many times. The rearrangement uses TRBV27 and TRBJ2-5; no clear D gene. Germline V gives CDR1 MNHEY, CDR2 SMNVEV (reference sequence). Trimming cost V 4 bases and J 5 bases, with 14 bases left between them. This CDR3 comprises 14 residues. DNA of the CDR3: TGTGCCAGCAGTTCGACGGGCCCCCGGGAGACCCAGTACTTC. Its translation: CASSSTGPRETQYF.

The sample holds many counts of this clonotype. The chain employs TRBV28 and TRBJ1-1, with a weak D call TRBD1 (6 bases). The germline V gene encodes CDR1 MDHEN and CDR2 SYDVKM. V lost 8 bases and J 1 base, leaving 14 bases between the germline ends. CDR3 length equals 14 residues. CDR3 region: CASPPAGANTEAFF. The DNA of the CDR3 is TGTGCCAGCCCCCCCGCGGGGGCGAACACTGAAGCTTTCTTT.

This clonotype was picked up many times. V is TRBV11-1 and J is TRBJ2-5; 10 nucleotides match TRBD2. This CDR3 contains 13 residues. CDR1 and CDR2 (germline): SGHAT, FQDESV (reference sequence). V gave up 5 bases and J gave up 5 bases; unmatched junction bases: 2. The CDR3 is CASSPGLAETQYF. CDR3 DNA: TGTGCCAGCAGCCCGGGACTAGCGGAGACCCAGTACTTC.

This clonotype was picked up many times. The V call is TRBV14, the J call TRBJ2-4, with D perhaps being TRBD1 or TRBD2 (5 bases each). The V and J ends lost 1 base and 3 bases respectively, with 16 bases between them. Germline-derived CDR1 and CDR2 are SGHDN and FVKESK. This CDR3 spans 17 amino acids. This CDR3 reads CASSQGPREFVKNIQYF. DNA of the CDR3: TGTGCCAGCAGCCAAGGTCCCAGGGAGTTTGTCAAAAACATTCAGTACTTC.

This clonotype has a count of ten or more. V usage is TRBV20-1 and J usage is TRBJ2-4; D not resolved. The CDR3 consists of 13 residues. V lost 6 bases, J lost 1 base, and 10 bases lay in between. Per the germline V gene, CDR1 is DFQATT and CDR2 is SNEGSKA (reference sequence). This CDR3 reads CSAEPWAKNIQYF. DNA for the CDR3: TGCAGTGCCGAACCCTGGGCCAAAAACATTCAGTACTTC.

This clonotype came up a few times. The genes are TRBV9 and TRBJ2-2; D possibly corresponds to TRBD2 (5 bases). Looked up from germline, CDR1 is SGDLS and CDR2 is YYNGEE. V lost 6 bases to trimming and J lost 4 bases, with 10 bases between them. This CDR3 region has 13 residues. CDR3 coding DNA: TGTGCCAGCAAGAGCGGAGTCACCGGGGAGCTGTTTTTT. Its protein product is CASKSGVTGELFF. The full variable domain, rest sourced from reference TRBV9 and TRBJ2-2, is DSGVTQTPKHLITATGQRVTLRCSPRSGDLSVYWYQQSLDQGLQFLIQYYNGEERAKGNILERFSAQQFPDLHSELNLSSLELGDSALYFCASKSGVTGELFFGEGSRLTVL.

This clonotype was seen just once. The chain combines TRBV13 with TRBJ2-7; 8 bases line up with TRBD2. Germline V CDR1 and CDR2: PRHDT, FYEKMQ (reference sequence). The CDR3 spans 13 residues. The ends lost 6 bases at V and 6 bases at J; junction bases unmatched: 7. The CDR3: CASSLPGGAEQYF. The CDR3 DNA reads TGTGCCAGCAGTCTACCGGGAGGGGCCGAGCAGTACTTC.

The chain is built from TRBV28 and TRBJ2-6; 8 nucleotides match TRBD2. The germline CDR1 and CDR2 sequences are MDHEN and SYDVKM. The CDR3 is 19 residues long. The J segment lost 0 bases and the V segment lost 4 bases, leaving 11 bases of the junction unmatched. CDR3 sequence (DNA): TGTGCCAGCAGTTCGCGGGGGGTGGGAGGCATCTCTGGGGCCAACGTCCTGACTTTC. This sequence encodes CASSSRGVGGISGANVLTF. The full variable domain, its missing parts supplied by reference TRBV28 and TRBJ2-6, is DVKVTQSSRYLVKRTGEKVFLECVQDMDHENMFWYRQDPGLGLRLIYFSYDVKMKEKGDIPEGYSVSREKKERFSLILESASTNQTSMYLCASSSRGVGGISGANVLTFGAGSRLTVL.

This clonotype was observed at least ten times. J is TRBJ1-5 and V is TRBV12-3 or TRBV12-4; D unresolved. The CDR3 length is 13 residues. V lost 1 base to trimming and J lost 4 bases, with 5 bases between them. CDR3 nucleotide sequence: TGTGCCAGCAGTTTAGGCCCAAATCAGCCCCAGCATTTT. Encoded protein: CASSLGPNQPQHF.

This clonotype was found once. This chain joins TRBV7-9 and TRBJ2-5; D is perhaps TRBD1 (5 bases). The germline V gene encodes CDR1 SEHNR and CDR2 FQNEAQ (reference sequence). The V end was cut by 1 base, the J end by 5 bases, with 11 bases between. The CDR3 runs 14 residues. The CDR3 coding sequence is TGTGCCAGCAGCTTAGGGGGCCCAAAGGAGACCCAGTACTTC. Residues: CASSLGGPKETQYF.

This clonotype was picked up many times. The rearrangement links TRBV24-1 to TRBJ1-2; D gene ambiguous. V lost 9 bases and J lost 8, with 12 bases in between. Germline values: CDR1 KGHDR, CDR2 SFDVKD. The length of the CDR3 is 11 residues. CDR3 amino acids: CATGYKEGYTF. CDR3 DNA: TGTGCCACCGGTTATAAGGAGGGCTACACCTTC.

V and J are TRBV30 and TRBJ2-7; unclear D gene. The V gene's germline CDR1 is GTSNPN and CDR2 SVGIG (reference sequence). Trimming removed 0 bases at V and 9 bases at J, with 12 bases between. The CDR3 length is 12 residues. CDR3 in DNA: TGTGCCTGGAGTGTATCTGCAACCTGGCAGTACTTC. Amino acid sequence: CAWSVSATWQYF.

The table lists this clonotype with many counts. The chain links TRBV6-1 to TRBJ2-2, with 14 bases identical to TRBD2. V was clipped by 6 bases and J by 9 bases; unmatched bases: 12. Germline lookup yields CDR1 MNHNS and CDR2 SASEGT. CDR3 length: 17 amino acids. CDR3 protein: CASSPLTSGRALRELFF. The CDR3, as DNA: TGTGCCAGCAGCCCCTTGACTAGCGGGAGGGCCCTCCGGGAGCTGTTTTTT.

This clonotype was recorded at least ten times. It may be a read error: a sequence one base away is much more abundant. The genes are TRBV28 and TRBJ2-7; D tentatively fits TRBD1 or TRBD2 (5 bases each). CDR3 length equals 13 residues. Germline V gene data show CDR1 as MDHEN and CDR2 as SYDVKM. For the CDR3, the DNA is TGTGCCAGCACGGGGACGCACCCCTACGGGCAGTACTTC. Amino acid sequence: CASTGTHPYGQYF.

This clonotype appeared many times. The V gene is TRBV30, the J gene TRBJ1-2; D is undetermined. CDR3 length: 15 amino acids. In germline, CDR1 is GTSNPN, CDR2 SVGIG (reference sequence). With 1 base removed from V and 4 bases from J, the gap between germline ends came to 16 bases. In DNA form, the CDR3 reads TGTGCCTGGAGTGCGATGAGGCACTCCTTCTATGGCTACACCTTC. This encodes CAWSAMRHSFYGYTF.

This clonotype appeared many times. The V call is TRBV20-1, the J call TRBJ2-7; unclear D gene. The germline V and J ends were trimmed by 4 bases and 2 bases, with 15 bases remaining between them. The CDR3 contains 14 residues. Germline CDR1 and CDR2: DFQATT and SNEGSKA (reference sequence). The CDR3 nucleotides read TGCAGTGCTACTAGACCACAACCTCCCTACGAGCAGTACTTC. Translation: CSATRPQPPYEQYF.

This clonotype has a count of ten or more. The chain is built from TRBV6-1 and TRBJ2-5; D remains unclear. With 4 bases removed from V and 4 bases from J, the gap between germline ends came to 16 bases. This CDR3 has 15 amino acids. Looked up from germline, CDR1 is MNHNS and CDR2 is SASEGT. The CDR3 spells CASSALSVPGETQYF. The CDR3, as DNA: TGTGCCAGCAGTGCCCTTTCAGTTCCGGGAGAGACCCAGTACTTC.

The rearrangement uses TRBV4-1 and TRBJ1-2; no reliable D call. Trimming cost V 0 bases and J 8 bases, with 19 bases left between them. Germline assignment: CDR1 MGHRA and CDR2 YSYEKL. The CDR3 loop spans 16 amino acids. The CDR3 bases are TGCGCCAGCAGCCAAGAAATTAGGCTCCGGTACACCGGCTACACCTTC. This gives the protein CASSQEIRLRYTGYTF.

This clonotype was detected many times. The V gene is TRBV27, the J gene TRBJ1-1; TRBD1 is a possible D gene (5 bases). Germline V CDR1 and CDR2: MNHEY, SMNVEV (reference sequence). The CDR3 loop spans 14 amino acids. Between the trimmed V and J ends, which lost 6 bases and 11 bases, there was a span of 22 bases. The CDR3 DNA reads TGTGCCAGCAGCCTAAGCCTCCTCGGGGGTCGCGCTTTCTTT. Its protein is CASSLSLLGGRAFF.

This clonotype came up many times. The chain joins TRBV12-3 or TRBV12-4 to TRBJ2-2, with D uncertain. The CDR3 loop spans 14 amino acids. Between the trimmed V and J ends, which lost 9 bases and 3 bases, there was a span of 14 bases. CDR3 nucleotide sequence: TGTGCCAGTAGGGTGGAATCGGACACCGGGGAGCTGTTTTTT. It yields the protein CASRVESDTGELFF.

This clonotype appeared many times. The rearrangement uses TRBV7-9 and TRBJ1-6; TRBD1 matches 9 bases. This CDR3 is 17 amino acids long. The V gene's germline CDR1 is SEHNR and CDR2 FQNEAQ (reference sequence). V was pared by 0 bases and J by 5 bases, with 5 bases of the junction left unmatched. CDR3 nucleotide sequence: TGTGCCAGCAGCTTAGCGGGGACAGGGTTGAATAATTCACCCCTCCACTTT. Residues: CASSLAGTGLNNSPLHF.

This clonotype was counted many times. Here the CDR3 reads CASSIGTGYNEQFF. In DNA form, the CDR3 reads TGTGCCAGTAGTATAGGGACAGGGTACAATGAGCAGTTCTTC. The chain joins TRBV19 to TRBJ2-1; 8 bases match TRBD1. This CDR3 contains 14 residues. Per germline, CDR1 LNHDA and CDR2 SQIVND (reference sequence). V was pared by 1 base and J by 4 bases, with 0 bases of the junction left unmatched.

This clonotype was recorded at least ten times. CDR3 bases: TGTGCCAGCAGTTATGACAGAGGGGTTTCTGAGACCCAGTACTTC. It yields the protein CASSYDRGVSETQYF. The chain carries TRBV6-5 and TRBJ2-5; D possibly matches TRBD1 or TRBD2 (5 bases each). Germline V gene lookup returns CDR1 MNHEY and CDR2 SVGAGI. Trimming removed 3 bases at V and 5 bases at J, with 16 bases between. The CDR3 runs 15 residues.

In this sample, this clonotype turned up a few times. The chain links TRBV12-3 or TRBV12-4 to TRBJ2-7; D might be TRBD1 (5 bases). CDR3 size: 12 residues. The V gene lost 7 bases and the J gene lost 3 bases, with 10 bases spanning the gap. The CDR3 DNA reads as TGTGCCAGCACACCAGGGATCTACGAGCAGTACTTC. Its protein is CASTPGIYEQYF.